These 27 T cell receptor beta chains were all obtained from the same sample, sequenced in a study of cytomegalovirus exposure and HLA in healthy donors. Measured with immunoSEQ multiplex PCR; TCRdb has only the in-frame clones, and not every one. The sample lists about 64,000 clones, 90% to 95% seen once, with about 6% in the top ten. Sequencing was performed on PBMCs. The receptors come from a woman aged 18-29 years in good health and CMV-seropositive.

The V call is TRBV29-1, the J call TRBJ2-1; D is undetermined. The germline V gene encodes CDR1 SQVTM and CDR2 ANQGSEA. The CDR3 is made up of 12 amino acids. The V gene lost 1 base and the J gene lost 8 bases, with 9 bases spanning the gap. The CDR3 reads CSVEVRPDEQFF. The CDR3 nucleotides are TGCAGCGTTGAAGTGAGGCCTGATGAGCAGTTCTTC.

This clone came up a few times. The chain recombines TRBV28 with TRBJ2-7; 8 bases align to TRBD1. CDR3 length: 14 residues. The trim removed 5 bases at V and 2 bases at J, leaving 5 bases unmatched. CDR1 is MDHEN and CDR2 is SYDVKM in the germline V gene. CDR3 amino acids: CASSPGQGPYEQYF. The CDR3 nucleotides are TGTGCCAGCAGTCCCGGACAGGGACCCTACGAGCAGTACTTC.

The CDR3 coding sequence is TGTGCCAGCAGTGGGACCCGAGACAGGGGGGTAAAAAGCAATCAGCCCCAGCATTTT. Translating gives CASSGTRDRGVKSNQPQHF. The genes are TRBV6-1 and TRBJ1-5; 9 nucleotides align to TRBD1. With 4 bases clipped from V and 1 base from J, the junction kept 14 bases outside the gene matches. This CDR3 has 19 amino acids. Per germline, CDR1 MNHNS and CDR2 SASEGT.

V usage is TRBV9 and J usage is TRBJ1-1; D gene unclear. There are 13 residues in the CDR3. Germline CDR1 SGDLS, CDR2 YYNGEE. Trimming shortened V by 3 bases and J by 3 bases, and 9 bases separated the two germline ends. This CDR3 reads CASSAWSDTEAFF. CDR3 bases: TGTGCCAGCAGCGCCTGGTCGGACACTGAAGCTTTCTTT.

This chain connects TRBV15 to TRBJ2-1; 8 bases align to TRBD2. CDR3 length: 17 residues. CDR1 LNHNV and CDR2 YYDKDF come from the germline V gene (reference sequence). Germline trimming cut 0 bases from V and 4 bases from J; bases unmatched to any gene: 8. The CDR3 nucleotides read TGTGCCACCAGCAGAGATTATAGCGGGGTTAGATACAATGAGCAGTTCTTC. The encoded protein is CATSRDYSGVRYNEQFF.

Comments on this clone: An end of the junction differs from the germline gene, which may be a read error. This chain connects TRBV28 to TRBJ2-4, with a weak D call TRBD2 (7 bases). CDR3 length: 14 residues. Germline V gene data show CDR1 as MDHEN and CDR2 as SYDVKM. CDR3 nucleotides: TGTGCCAGCAGTTGGGCGGGGGCCAGAAACATTCAGTACTTC. Its translation: CASSWAGARNIQYF.

V and J are TRBV7-9 and TRBJ2-1, with 9 positions matching TRBD2. V lost 2 bases and J lost 9; bases outside the gene matches: 11. This CDR3 is 16 amino acids long. Germline V gives CDR1 SEHNR, CDR2 FQNEAQ (reference sequence). This CDR3 reads CASSLLAGVFGGEQFF. The CDR3 DNA sequence: TGTGCCAGCAGCTTATTAGCGGGGGTATTTGGGGGTGAGCAGTTCTTC.

This chain links TRBV27 with TRBJ2-7, with 7 bases that match TRBD2. Germline CDR1 is MNHEY and CDR2 is SMNVEV (reference sequence). The CDR3 contains 13 residues. Trimming cost V 10 bases and J 1 base; bases outside gene matches: 7. The CDR3 here is CATSGGGSYEQYF. DNA of the CDR3: TGTGCCACTTCGGGAGGCGGATCCTACGAGCAGTACTTC.

V gene TRBV27 combines with J gene TRBJ2-6, with D tentatively TRBD2 (6 bases). The CDR3 is 17 amino acids. Germline CDR1 is MNHEY and CDR2 is SMNVEV (reference sequence). Trimming removed 4 bases from V and 0 bases from J, with 13 bases in between. CDR3 protein: CASSSGRESSGANVLTF. DNA for the CDR3: TGTGCCAGCAGTTCAGGACGGGAGAGCTCTGGGGCCAACGTCCTGACTTTC.

The chain is built from TRBV15 and TRBJ2-7, with D possibly being TRBD2 (5 bases). The CDR3 sequence is 15 residues long. The V end was cut by 1 base, the J end by 1 base, with 11 bases between. The germline gives CDR1 LNHNV, CDR2 YYDKDF (reference sequence). The CDR3 sequence is CATSRAGVGSYEQYF. The DNA for the CDR3 is TGTGCCACCAGCAGAGCCGGGGTCGGGTCCTACGAGCAGTACTTC.

CDR3 protein: CASSQEALNTEAFF. CDR3 bases: TGTGCCAGCAGCCAAGAAGCTCTGAACACTGAAGCTTTCTTT. J is TRBJ1-1 and V is TRBV4-2; D not certain. There are 14 residues in the CDR3. Trimming removed 0 bases at V and 0 bases at J, with 5 bases between. In germline, CDR1 is LGHNA, CDR2 YNFKEQ.

The chain couples TRBV5-5 to TRBJ2-7; D is possibly TRBD1 (6 bases). V lost 5 bases and J 4 bases, leaving 16 bases between the germline ends. CDR3 size: 14 residues. Per germline, CDR1 SGHKS and CDR2 YYEKEE (reference sequence). CDR3 coding DNA: TGTGCCAGCAGAACCCCGGGCAGGGGTTACGAGCAGTACTTC. Translated: CASRTPGRGYEQYF. The full variable domain, completed using reference TRBV5-5 and TRBJ2-7, is DAGVTQSPTHLIKTRGQQVTLRCSPISGHKSVSWYQQVLGQGPQFIFQYYEKEERGRGNFPDRFSARQFPNYSSELNVNALLLGDSALYLCASRTPGRGYEQYFGPGTRLTVT.

The chain couples TRBV25-1 to TRBJ2-2; D may be TRBD2 (5 bases). The V end was cut by 5 bases, the J end by 3 bases, with 10 bases between. Germline V gives CDR1 MGHDK, CDR2 SYGVNS. The CDR3 consists of 14 residues. In DNA, the CDR3 is TGTGCCAGCAGTATAGAGAGGGACACCGGGGAGCTGTTTTTT. Translation gives CASSIERDTGELFF.

The chain recombines TRBV9 with TRBJ2-1, with 10 bases that match TRBD2. Germline V CDR1 and CDR2: SGDLS, YYNGEE. CDR3 length: 17 residues. The J segment lost 4 bases and the V segment lost 0 bases, leaving 7 bases of the junction unmatched. The CDR3 here is CASSVVPSGRTYNEQFF. CDR3 DNA sequence: TGTGCCAGCAGCGTAGTGCCTAGCGGGAGAACATACAATGAGCAGTTCTTC.

The V gene is TRBV6-6, the J gene TRBJ1-1, with D perhaps TRBD1 (5 bases). Germline CDR1 is MNHNY and CDR2 is SVGAGI (reference sequence). The CDR3 length is 16 residues. Trimming removed 0 bases at V and 1 base at J, with 12 bases between. The CDR3 is CASSYSGRGGNTEAFF. In DNA, the CDR3 is TGTGCCAGCAGTTACTCGGGCCGGGGGGGGAACACTGAAGCTTTCTTT.

Concerning this clone itself: At the DNA level, this CDR3 is encoded by other sequences in the same sample as well. This sequence joins TRBV2 and TRBJ2-7; 7 bases align to TRBD1. The length of the CDR3 is 15 residues. Losses at the gene ends were 2 bases for V and 5 bases for J; bases not matched to a gene: 9. Germline V gives CDR1 SNHLY, CDR2 FYNNEI. The CDR3 sequence is CASSEIPRQGDEQYF. CDR3 nucleotide sequence: TGTGCCAGCAGTGAAATCCCGAGACAGGGCGACGAGCAGTACTTC.

This chain uses TRBV27 with TRBJ2-1, with TRBD2 as a possible D gene (5 bases). The germline CDR1 and CDR2 sequences are MNHEY and SMNVEV (reference sequence). This CDR3 is 17 amino acids long. Trimming shortened V by 8 bases and J by 9 bases, and 29 bases separated the two germline ends. The CDR3 loop is CASAPSWENDGEGEQFF. DNA of the CDR3: TGTGCCAGCGCCCCTAGTTGGGAAAACGACGGTGAGGGTGAGCAGTTCTTC.

The chain recombines TRBV28 with TRBJ2-7; D might be TRBD1 (6 bases). V was clipped by 11 bases and J by 0 bases, with 14 bases between them. The V gene's germline CDR1 is MDHEN and CDR2 SYDVKM. The CDR3 covers 13 residues. The CDR3 nucleotides are TGTGCCGTTCGGACAGTCCTCTCCTACGAGCAGTACTTC. It translates to CAVRTVLSYEQYF.

CDR3 in amino acids: CASSEPGFGNEQFF. The CDR3 region has the DNA TGTGCCAGCAGCGAACCGGGTTTCGGGAATGAGCAGTTCTTC. The chain has TRBV7-4 and TRBJ2-1; no reliable D call. The V gene lost 5 bases and the J gene lost 7 bases, with 15 bases spanning the gap. The germline CDR1 and CDR2 sequences are SGHVT and SQSDAQ. This CDR3 spans 14 amino acids. The variable domain in full, with the rest retrieved from reference TRBV7-4 and TRBJ2-1, is GAGVSQSPRYKVAKRGRDVALRCDSISGHVTLYWYRQTLGQGSEVLTYSQSDAQRDKSGRPSGRFSAERPERSVSTLKIQRTEQGDSAVYLCASSEPGFGNEQFFGPGTRLTVL.

DNA for the CDR3: TGTGCCAGCAGCTTGCCGGGACAGTATTCACCCCTCCACTTT. This gives the protein CASSLPGQYSPLHF. This sequence joins TRBV5-4 and TRBJ1-6, with 7 bases aligning to TRBD1. CDR3 length equals 14 residues. Germline V gene lookup returns CDR1 SGHNT and CDR2 YYREEE (reference sequence). J was trimmed by 8 bases and V by 1 base; bases with no gene match: 3.

This chain links TRBV18 with TRBJ1-2, with TRBD1 matching 7 bases. V lost 1 base to trimming and J lost 0 bases; unmatched junction nucleotides: 5. The length of the CDR3 is 16 residues. Germline V lookup: CDR1 KGHSH, CDR2 LQKENI. CDR3 bases: TGTGCCAGCTCACCACTAGGGGGCCAAGCTAACTATGGCTACACCTTC. This encodes CASSPLGGQANYGYTF.

The rearrangement links TRBV9 to TRBJ2-1; 10 bases match TRBD2. Trimming took 0 bases from V and 8 from J; bases not matched to a gene: 8. There are 16 residues in the CDR3. Germline CDR1 SGDLS, CDR2 YYNGEE. DNA for the CDR3: TGTGCCAGCAGCGTAGAAGGACTAGCGGTCTGGGATGAGCAGTTCTTC. Protein sequence: CASSVEGLAVWDEQFF.

The chain couples TRBV7-9 to TRBJ2-7; the match to TRBD1 covers 11 bases. The J segment lost 6 bases and the V segment lost 6 bases, leaving 13 bases of the junction unmatched. Germline CDR1 SEHNR, CDR2 FQNEAQ (reference sequence). The CDR3 consists of 16 residues. The CDR3 DNA sequence: TGTGCCAGCAGGTCAAACAGGGGACAGGGGGTGGCCGAGCAGTACTTC. Protein: CASRSNRGQGVAEQYF.

The V call is TRBV14, the J call TRBJ2-5; D is perhaps TRBD2 (5 bases). Germline V gives CDR1 SGHDN, CDR2 FVKESK. Trimming removed 5 bases at V and 5 bases at J, with 12 bases between. This CDR3 region has 13 residues. The DNA for the CDR3 is TGTGCCAGCAGCGAAGGGAGTATGGAGACCCAGTACTTC. This gives the protein CASSEGSMETQYF.

The rearrangement joins TRBV6-6 to TRBJ2-1; possible D gene TRBD1, 6 bases. V was pared by 0 bases and J by 8 bases, with 11 bases between. Germline CDR1 is MNHNY and CDR2 is SVGAGI (reference sequence). This CDR3 has 14 residues. The CDR3 protein is CASSYSTGYDEQFF. As DNA, the CDR3 is TGTGCCAGCAGTTACTCCACAGGGTACGATGAGCAGTTCTTC.

The V and J genes are TRBV27 and TRBJ2-7; D not resolved. Trimming shortened V by 6 bases and J by 1 base, and 19 bases separated the two germline ends. The CDR3 is 16 residues long. Germline lookup yields CDR1 MNHEY and CDR2 SMNVEV (reference sequence). The CDR3 region has the DNA TGTGCCAGCAGCCCCATTCCGCAGGTTACGTCCTACGAGCAGTACTTC. It codes for CASSPIPQVTSYEQYF.

This clone is a singleton in its sample. This chain links TRBV30 with TRBJ1-3; maybe TRBD1 (6 bases). This CDR3 has 15 amino acids. V was cut by 7 bases and J by 0 bases, with 16 bases left in between. Germline V CDR1 and CDR2: GTSNPN, SVGIG (reference sequence). The CDR3 spells CASTDSLFSGNTIYF. The CDR3 DNA reads TGTGCCTCTACGGACAGCCTCTTCTCTGGAAACACCATATATTTT.